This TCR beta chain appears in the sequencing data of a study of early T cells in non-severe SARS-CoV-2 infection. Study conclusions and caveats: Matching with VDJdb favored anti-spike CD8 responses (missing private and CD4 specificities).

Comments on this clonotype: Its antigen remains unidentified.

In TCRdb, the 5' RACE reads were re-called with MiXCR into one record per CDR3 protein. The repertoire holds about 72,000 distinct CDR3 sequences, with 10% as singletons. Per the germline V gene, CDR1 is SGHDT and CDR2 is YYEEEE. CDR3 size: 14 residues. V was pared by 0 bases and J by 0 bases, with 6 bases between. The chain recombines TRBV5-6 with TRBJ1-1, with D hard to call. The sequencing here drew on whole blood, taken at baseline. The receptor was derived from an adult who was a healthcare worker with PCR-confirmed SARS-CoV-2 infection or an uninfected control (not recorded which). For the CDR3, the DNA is TGTGCCAGCAGCTTGGGGACGGTGAACACTGAAGCTTTCTTT. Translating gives CASSLGTVNTEAFF.